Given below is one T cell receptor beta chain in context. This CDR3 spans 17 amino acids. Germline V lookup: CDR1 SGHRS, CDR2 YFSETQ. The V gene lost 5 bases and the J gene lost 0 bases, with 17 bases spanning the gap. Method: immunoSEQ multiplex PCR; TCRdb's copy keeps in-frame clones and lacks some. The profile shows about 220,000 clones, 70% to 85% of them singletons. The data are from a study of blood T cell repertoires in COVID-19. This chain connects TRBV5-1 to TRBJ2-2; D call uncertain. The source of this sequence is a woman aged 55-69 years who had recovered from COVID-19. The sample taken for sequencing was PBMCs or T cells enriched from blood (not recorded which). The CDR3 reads CASSGSGLLANTGELFF. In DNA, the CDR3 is TGCGCCAGCAGTGGCTCAGGATTACTGGCGAACACCGGGGAGCTGTTTTTT.